The present TCR beta chain was sequenced within a study of PD-1 blockade in classical Hodgkin lymphoma (dated by TCRdb to 2020 to 2022). Regarding the study in general: Nivolumab dosing was 3 mg/kg intravenously every 2 weeks, continuing until either disease progression or unacceptable toxicity. A peripheral blood immune signature of response to PD-1 blockade in classical Hodgkin lymphoma was defined using TCR beta sequencing and CyTOF. The investigation overall reported the following: Lower diversity was seen in patients whose nivolumab began less than 1 year after ASCT, and these patients were left out of later analyses so that immune reconstitution would not confound the results. CD4+ but not CD8+ TCR diversity rose significantly by C4D1 (p=0.0027 vs p=0.16), most apparent in complete responders (p=0.02). The study was restricted to a single clinical trial cohort, and the causes of repertoire differences, possibly disease activity or prior therapy, were left undefined. Trial patients with a complete response had baseline diversity similar to that of newly diagnosed patients, while partial responders and progressors had significantly lower diversity. Baseline TCR diversity was reported as lower in newly diagnosed patients than in healthy donors, and lower still in relapsed/refractory patients.

The germline V gene gives CDR1 as MNHNS and CDR2 as SASEGT. Reading from cysteine to phenylalanine, the CDR3 counts 13 amino acids. Just the 39-base CDR3 DNA is kept, in frame starting at base 1. The junction carries 10 bases between V and J, which are trimmed by 8 bases and 0 bases respectively. Genomic DNA was extracted with the Qiagen DNeasy kit from unsorted PBMCs and from negatively selected CD4+ and CD8+ fractions. TCR beta CDR3 regions were amplified by immunoSEQ multiplex PCR using primers annealing to V and J segments. A synthetic immune receptor repertoire was used to minimize amplification bias, and remaining bias was computationally removed after sequencing. As for the original processing: Custom Python scripts were used to quantify repertoire diversity as the Shannon entropy index. Unsorted, CD4+ and CD8+ repertoires were examined separately, except in combined analyses, for which CD4+ and CD8+ sequences were merged in silico. Clonal expansion was defined as a frequency increase of at least 2-fold after treatment compared with C1D1, and clones undetected at baseline were assigned a pseudocount of 0.5. Clones with 0 or 1 copy at C1D1 were defined as singleton clones, while clones with 2 or more copies were defined as non-singleton clones. By matching protein sequences in sorted samples from the same patient, clones expanded in unsorted samples were annotated as CD4+, CD8+ or unknown. Wilcoxon tests were applied to paired samples to test diversity changes from C1D1 to C4D1. Entries here come from immuneACCESS through TCRdb and include only in-frame sequences with V and J called. Some clones fail to appear in such tables; in the studies checked, an unresolved V gene covers under half of the shortfall, and the cause of the remainder is unknown. For V, J and clone size, that table is used; D and trimming come from the DNA. This sample has over 80,000 clones in its table, and roughly 73% of those were observed once. Clones ranked in the top ten supply 9.4% of the sample.

Concerning this clone: The antigen it binds to is not known. No base quality values were provided; no much bigger clone lies one nucleotide off.

The time point label here, explained by the study, means: cycle 4 day 1 (C4D1), after 6 weeks of nivolumab. Every trial patient had relapsed after autologous stem cell transplantation, and cohorts A, B and C differed in prior brentuximab vedotin exposure. The trial cohort included 45 to 65 patients with relapsed/refractory classical Hodgkin lymphoma, and each patient had a best overall response of complete response, partial response or progressive disease. Single-agent nivolumab was administered to trial patients in the multi-cohort phase II CheckMate 205 trial. An independent review committee assessed best overall response by applying the 2007 International Working Group response criteria. PBMCs from the trial were collected at three points: immediately before nivolumab initiation (C1D1), and during therapy at cycle 2 day 1 and cycle 4 day 1. After peripheral blood was drawn into 8 mL Vacutainer Cell Preparation Tubes, PBMCs were isolated by centrifugation and then cryopreserved.

The rearrangement joined TRBV6-1 to TRBJ2-5, with an unclear D gene assignment. The starting material was peripheral blood mononuclear cells (PBMCs), obtained before the fourth cycle of nivolumab. This receptor was taken from a human donor with classical Hodgkin lymphoma. The nucleotides are TGTGCCAGCTCGCTGACGTACCAAGAGACCCAGTACTTC. This translates into CASSLTYQETQYF.